This entry lists 17 T cell receptor beta chains sequenced from one sample in a study of spatial heterogeneity in lung cancer. Sample time point: blood at routine non-recurrence follow-up after resection. No cells were sorted before sequencing. The whole RNA sequenced was extracted from tumor, nontumor lung or frozen PBMC. TCRdb processed the 5' RACE reads anew with MiXCR; each CDR3 protein has one entry. The sample consists of 25,000 or so distinct CDR3 sequences, 4.5% to 7.5% of them appearing once. The sample here was PBMCs, taken at follow-up. The receptors shown here come from a male donor with early-stage non-small cell lung cancer.

This clonotype has a count of ten or more. The genes are TRBV5-5 and TRBJ1-1; D is ambiguous. Per the germline V gene, CDR1 is SGHKS and CDR2 is YYEKEE (reference sequence). Trimming stripped 1 base from V and 1 base from J, with 11 bases between. This CDR3 is built from 15 residues. This CDR3 is CASSLKARGNTEAFF. CDR3 bases: TGTGCCAGCAGCTTGAAAGCGAGAGGGAACACTGAAGCTTTCTTT.

This clonotype was seen at least ten times. The chain has TRBV3-1 and TRBJ1-2; 8 positions agree with TRBD1. From germline, CDR1 is LGHDT and CDR2 YNNKEL (reference sequence). The CDR3 contains 14 residues. The ends lost 4 bases at V and 4 bases at J; junction bases unmatched: 5. This CDR3 reads CASSLAGGRYGYTF. The CDR3 DNA sequence: TGTGCCAGCAGCCTGGCAGGGGGCCGCTATGGCTACACCTTC.

This clonotype was seen only a few times. The chain links TRBV5-1 to TRBJ2-7; weak D call: TRBD1 (5 bases). V shed 4 bases and J shed 2 bases, with 10 bases lying between them. Germline CDR1 SGHRS, CDR2 YFSETQ. This CDR3 region has 13 residues. CDR3 sequence reads: CASSTGRPYEQYF. CDR3 in DNA: TGCGCCAGCAGCACAGGCCGACCCTACGAGCAGTACTTC. The full variable domain, completed using reference TRBV5-1 and TRBJ2-7, is KAGVTQTPRYLIKTRGQQVTLSCSPISGHRSVSWYQQTPGQGLQFLFEYFSETQRNKGNFPGRFSGRQFSNSRSEMNVSTLELGDSALYLCASSTGRPYEQYFGPGTRLTVT.

This clonotype was picked up many times. The chain links TRBV6-2 or TRBV6-3 to TRBJ2-1; the match to TRBD2 covers 8 bases. The J segment lost 2 bases and the V segment lost 6 bases, leaving 6 bases of the junction unmatched. CDR1 MNHEY and CDR2 SVGEGT come from the germline V gene. This CDR3 is built from 15 residues. CDR3 coding DNA: TGTGCCAGCAGAAAACCGGGACTAGCCTACAATGAGCAGTTCTTC. This codes for CASRKPGLAYNEQFF.

This chain connects TRBV6-1 to TRBJ1-2; TRBD1 aligns across 9 bases. V lost 7 bases and J lost 2; bases outside the gene matches: 2. Germline CDR1 and CDR2: MNHNS and SASEGT. The CDR3 consists of 13 residues. The CDR3 DNA sequence: TGTGCCAGCAAGGACAGGGGAAACTATGGCTACACCTTC. Residues: CASKDRGNYGYTF.

This clonotype occurred many times. The chain carries TRBV4-3 and TRBJ2-1; D gene ambiguous. With 4 bases removed from V and 8 bases from J, the gap between germline ends came to 12 bases. Germline V gene lookup returns CDR1 LGHNA and CDR2 YSLEER. The CDR3 covers 13 residues. CDR3 sequence: CASSLQPGDEQFF. Here the CDR3 DNA reads TGCGCCAGCAGCCTACAACCGGGCGATGAGCAGTTCTTC.

The sample holds many counts of this clonotype. This chain's CDR3 is CASSPLGNQETQYF. The CDR3 DNA follows: TGTGCCAGCAGCCCGCTAGGGAACCAAGAGACCCAGTACTTC. The chain is built from TRBV9 and TRBJ2-5; D gene ambiguous. The CDR3 covers 14 residues. In germline, CDR1 is SGDLS, CDR2 YYNGEE. V was shortened by 4 bases and J by 0 bases, with 10 bases between the two germline ends.

This clonotype has ten or more counts. V and J are TRBV12-3 or TRBV12-4 and TRBJ2-7; tentative D call: TRBD1 (6 bases). This CDR3 is built from 11 residues. V was clipped by 7 bases and J by 6 bases, with 10 bases between them. DNA for the CDR3: TGTGCCAGCACAGCGACAGGCGAGCAGTACTTC. This gives the protein CASTATGEQYF.

At least ten counts were recorded for this clonotype. J is TRBJ2-3 and V is TRBV6-2 or TRBV6-3; TRBD1 aligns across 10 bases. V was pared by 5 bases and J by 4 bases, with 9 bases of the junction left unmatched. The CDR3 loop spans 16 amino acids. CDR1 and CDR2 from the germline V gene are MNHEY and SVGEGT. In DNA, the CDR3 is TGTGCCAGCAGTCCCCGGACAGGGGGAGGAGCAGATACGCAGTATTTT. It is translated as CASSPRTGGGADTQYF.

This clonotype came up many times. CDR3 bases: TGTGCCAGCAGCCAAGATCTTTGGGGAACTGAAGCTTTCTTT. Protein sequence: CASSQDLWGTEAFF. This chain uses TRBV3-1 with TRBJ1-1; no definite D call. In germline, CDR1 is LGHDT, CDR2 YNNKEL (reference sequence). V was clipped by 0 bases and J by 5 bases, with 10 bases between them. This CDR3 comprises 14 residues. The full variable domain, with the rest looked up from reference TRBV3-1 and TRBJ1-1, is DTAVSQTPKYLVTQMGNDKSIKCEQNLGHDTMYWYKQDSKKFLKIMFSYNNKELIINETVPNRFSPKSPDKAHLNLHINSLELGDSAVYFCASSQDLWGTEAFFGQGTRLTVV.

The table lists this clonotype with many counts. The chain joins TRBV6-2 or TRBV6-3 to TRBJ1-5; D is uncertain. V gave up 6 bases and J gave up 6 bases, with 15 bases separating them. CDR1 is MNHEY and CDR2 is SVGEGT in the germline V gene. This CDR3 comprises 14 residues. CDR3 residues: CASSLLGVPQPQHF. The CDR3 DNA reads as TGTGCCAGCAGCCTCCTCGGGGTTCCTCAGCCCCAGCATTTT.

The rearrangement joins TRBV27 to TRBJ2-4, with 10 bases identical to TRBD1. This CDR3 has 17 amino acids. Germline trimming cut 0 bases from V and 5 bases from J; bases unmatched to any gene: 7. Germline CDR1 is MNHEY and CDR2 is SMNVEV (reference sequence). CDR3 sequence: CASSLSRGTGAQNIQYF. The CDR3 DNA reads TGTGCCAGCAGTTTATCGAGAGGGACAGGGGCCCAAAACATTCAGTACTTC.

This clonotype was seen repeatedly, ten times or more. This chain uses TRBV19 with TRBJ2-7, with 7 positions matching TRBD2. The CDR3 consists of 12 residues. V lost 1 base and J lost 6; bases outside the gene matches: 0. The germline gives CDR1 LNHDA, CDR2 SQIVND (reference sequence). The CDR3 sequence: CASSIGGGEQYF. The CDR3 nucleotides read TGTGCCAGTAGTATAGGGGGGGGCGAGCAGTACTTC.

The chain employs TRBV12-3 or TRBV12-4 and TRBJ1-5; no reliable D call. With 6 bases removed from V and 0 bases from J, the gap between germline ends came to 3 bases. CDR3 length: 12 amino acids. CDR3 in DNA: TGTGCCAGCAGATATAGCAATCAGCCCCAGCATTTT. It specifies CASRYSNQPQHF.

V and J are TRBV27 and TRBJ2-6; 7 bases match TRBD1. CDR1 is MNHEY and CDR2 is SMNVEV in the germline V gene (reference sequence). There are 18 residues in the CDR3. J gave up 3 bases and V 3 bases, and 11 bases lay outside the gene matches. The CDR3 protein is CASSLITGAVVGANVLTF. The CDR3 nucleotides are TGTGCCAGCAGTTTGATTACAGGGGCAGTGGTTGGGGCCAACGTCCTGACTTTC.

This clonotype was observed at least ten times. The rearrangement uses TRBV12-3 or TRBV12-4 and TRBJ1-2, with D maybe TRBD1 (5 bases). With 3 bases removed from V and 7 bases from J, the gap between germline ends came to 12 bases. The CDR3 contains 13 residues. The CDR3 region has the DNA TGTGCCAGCAGTTTCTGGCAGGGTGGTGGCTACACCTTC. Translated, it gives CASSFWQGGGYTF.

This clonotype was picked up many times. The chain has TRBV3-1 and TRBJ1-1, with 8 bases identical to TRBD1. V gave up 0 bases and J gave up 6 bases; unmatched junction bases: 3. The CDR3 covers 14 residues. Per germline, CDR1 LGHDT and CDR2 YNNKEL (reference sequence). CDR3 sequence reads: CASSQEDRAPEAFF. CDR3 DNA sequence: TGTGCCAGCAGCCAAGAGGACAGGGCCCCTGAAGCTTTCTTT.